This entry lists 13 T cell receptor beta chains sequenced from one sample in a study of neoadjuvant anti-PD-1 for oral cavity cancer. Profiled with immunoSEQ multiplex PCR; TCRdb holds only in-frame clones, not every one. The sample consists of fewer than 35,000 clones, roughly 89% of them appearing once. The input for sequencing was PBMCs, taken before nivolumab (anti-PD-1) treatment. The receptors derive from a person between 35 and 79 years old with oral cavity squamous cell carcinoma.

The chain is built from TRBV4-3 and TRBJ1-6; 8 nucleotides match TRBD1. Germline lookup yields CDR1 LGHNA and CDR2 YSLEER. The CDR3 spans 16 residues. V lost 1 base to trimming and J lost 7 bases; unmatched junction nucleotides: 6. The CDR3 nucleotides read TGCGCCAGCAGCCAAGGGACAGGGATTGGGAATTCACCCCTCCACTTT. Protein sequence: CASSQGTGIGNSPLHF.

This clone was observed a single time. V and J are TRBV9 and TRBJ2-3; 8 bases are a match to TRBD2. The CDR3 covers 17 residues. Germline-derived CDR1 and CDR2 are SGDLS and YYNGEE. The J segment lost 0 bases and the V segment lost 4 bases, leaving 10 bases of the junction unmatched. The chain's CDR3 is CASSRLGVAGSTDTQYF. CDR3 bases: TGTGCCAGCAGCCGCCTTGGTGTAGCGGGGAGCACAGATACGCAGTATTTT.

The CDR3, as DNA: TGCAGCGTTGCTTGGGGGAGGTCCTACAATGAGCAGTTCTTC. This translates into CSVAWGRSYNEQFF. V and J are TRBV29-1 and TRBJ2-1; tentative D call: TRBD2 (6 bases). CDR1 is SQVTM and CDR2 is ANQGSEA in the germline V gene. V dropped 4 bases and J dropped 1 base, with 11 bases sitting between them. The CDR3 spans 14 residues.

The CDR3 here is CASSQVRGPAYEQYF. Here the CDR3 DNA reads TGCGCCAGCAGCCAAGTAAGGGGACCGGCCTACGAGCAGTACTTC. The V and J genes are TRBV4-3 and TRBJ2-7; TRBD1 or TRBD2 may be the D gene (5 bases each). V gave up 1 base and J gave up 2 bases, with 12 bases separating them. The germline CDR1 and CDR2 sequences are LGHNA and YSLEER. The length of the CDR3 is 15 residues.

V and J are TRBV7-2 and TRBJ2-5; no firm D call. This CDR3 is built from 14 residues. Per germline, CDR1 SGHTA and CDR2 FQGNSA. Trimming took off 2 bases at V and 1 base at J, with 8 bases between the two ends. CDR3 in amino acids: CASSLHGFQETQYF. CDR3 sequence (DNA): TGTGCCAGCAGCTTACATGGCTTCCAAGAGACCCAGTACTTC. The full variable domain, with the rest looked up from reference TRBV7-2 and TRBJ2-5, is GAGVSQSPSNKVTEKGKDVELRCDPISGHTALYWYRQSLGQGLEFLIYFQGNSAPDKSGLPSDRFSAERTGGSVSTLTIQRTQQEDSAVYLCASSLHGFQETQYFGPGTRLLVL.

This clone was observed once. V usage is TRBV7-2 and J usage is TRBJ2-3; 9 bases match TRBD1. The CDR3 extends over 15 amino acids. The germline gives CDR1 SGHTA, CDR2 FQGNSA. J lost 10 bases, V lost 5 bases, and 13 bases had no gene match. DNA of the CDR3: TGTGCCAGCAGCCCCGGGACAGGGATGGCGGGAGCGCAGTATTTT. It is translated as CASSPGTGMAGAQYF.

The V call is TRBV5-1, the J call TRBJ2-6; tentative D call: TRBD1 (7 bases). Looked up from germline, CDR1 is SGHRS and CDR2 is YFSETQ. This CDR3 has 17 amino acids. V lost 0 bases to trimming and J lost 2 bases, with 12 bases between them. CDR3 region: CASSLDARGAGANVLTF. The DNA of the CDR3 is TGCGCCAGCAGCTTGGATGCCAGGGGGGCTGGGGCCAACGTCCTGACTTTC.

This clone was seen a single time. The chain has TRBV7-8 and TRBJ1-3; D possibly corresponds to TRBD1 (5 bases). CDR3 length: 13 amino acids. V shed 5 bases and J shed 8 bases, with 13 bases lying between them. Germline V gene lookup returns CDR1 SGHVS and CDR2 FQNEAQ. The CDR3 loop is CASSPDGGDTIYF. In DNA, the CDR3 is TGTGCCAGCAGCCCTGACGGGGGAGACACCATATATTTT.

This chain's CDR3 is CASSPGAGYYEQYF. The CDR3 DNA follows: TGTGCCAGCTCACCGGGGGCCGGCTACTACGAGCAGTACTTC. This chain connects TRBV18 to TRBJ2-7, with D possibly matching TRBD1 (6 bases). From germline, CDR1 is KGHSH and CDR2 LQKENI. Trimming took 3 bases from V and 3 from J, leaving 12 bases between them. CDR3 length: 14 residues.

The chain couples TRBV9 to TRBJ2-1; TRBD1 agrees at 9 bases. The V gene end was trimmed by 2 bases and the J gene end by 5 bases; junction bases not matched to a gene: 2. This CDR3 has 14 residues. Per germline, CDR1 SGDLS and CDR2 YYNGEE. DNA of the CDR3: TGTGCCAGCAGCGTCAGACAGGGGGACAATGAGCAGTTCTTC. Amino acid sequence: CASSVRQGDNEQFF.

The chain links TRBV6-5 to TRBJ1-2; TRBD1 aligns across 7 bases. The CDR3 has 15 amino acids. The V gene's germline CDR1 is MNHEY and CDR2 SVGAGI. Trimming at V came to 6 bases and at J to 2 bases, leaving 9 bases not matched to a gene. The CDR3 coding sequence is TGTGCCAGCAGCCTAAGGTCAGGGGGGAACTATGGCTACACCTTC. It is translated as CASSLRSGGNYGYTF.

CDR3: CASSGERDYSTDTQYF. CDR3 nucleotide sequence: TGTGCCAGCAGTGGAGAACGGGACTATTCCACAGATACGCAGTATTTT. The chain couples TRBV6-1 to TRBJ2-3; 7 positions match TRBD2. The ends lost 4 bases at V and 2 bases at J; junction bases unmatched: 9. The CDR3 totals 16 residues. Per germline, CDR1 MNHNS and CDR2 SASEGT.

The chain joins TRBV10-3 to TRBJ1-2, with TRBD1 identical over 7 bases. The CDR3 length is 14 residues. Germline lookup yields CDR1 ENHRY and CDR2 SYGVKD. V shed 7 bases, J shed 0 bases, and the junction held 5 bases outside the gene matches. The CDR3 coding sequence is TGTGCCATCACCAGACAGGGAGCTAACTATGGCTACACCTTC. It specifies CAITRQGANYGYTF.